The 17 T cell receptor beta chains below were found in one sample sequenced in a study of technical replicates of blood from a few donors. The table came from immunoSEQ multiplex PCR; TCRdb's copy has only in-frame clones and leaves some out. The sample has about 64,000 clones; less than 90% are singletons. Sequenced sample: PBMCs. These receptors were collected from a human donor in good health. Some clones in this sample may be carry-over from other donors' samples.

The chain joins TRBV19 to TRBJ2-3, with 9 bases matching TRBD2. The V and J ends lost 9 bases and 4 bases, in that order; junction bases with no gene match: 14. The CDR3 is 16 amino acids. Germline assignment: CDR1 LNHDA and CDR2 SQIVND (reference sequence). The CDR3 DNA is TGTGCCAGCCCGTACCCGCGGGAGGGCCCTCCAGATACGCAGTATTTT. This codes for CASPYPREGPPDTQYF.

The V call is TRBV9, the J call TRBJ1-2; TRBD1 aligns across 8 bases. V trimming: 1 base; J trimming: 3 bases; junction bases outside the gene matches: 11. The CDR3 extends over 17 amino acids. Looked up from germline, CDR1 is SGDLS and CDR2 is YYNGEE. The CDR3 region is CASSVRGGVTGDYGYTF. The CDR3 nucleotides are TGTGCCAGCAGCGTAAGAGGAGGGGTGACAGGGGACTATGGCTACACCTTC.

The CDR3 DNA reads TGTGCCAGCAGCCGTGATACTAGCGACGGAGAGACCCAGTACTTC. As protein: CASSRDTSDGETQYF. The rearrangement joins TRBV7-3 to TRBJ2-5; 7 nucleotides agree with TRBD2. The CDR3 is 15 amino acids. After removal of 5 bases from V and 4 bases from J, the junction contained 10 bases not matched to a gene. CDR1 and CDR2 from the germline V gene are SGHTA and FQGTGA.

The genes are TRBV11-1 and TRBJ1-1; D not resolved. Germline V gene lookup returns CDR1 SGHAT and CDR2 FQDESV (reference sequence). The CDR3 length is 14 residues. With 4 bases removed from V and 5 bases from J, the gap between germline ends came to 14 bases. CDR3 DNA sequence: TGTGCCAGCAGCTCAAGGGAGGGCCGGACTGAAGCTTTCTTT. This encodes CASSSREGRTEAFF.

The J gene is TRBJ1-2, the V gene TRBV2; D perhaps matches TRBD1 (5 bases). Germline CDR1 and CDR2: SNHLY and FYNNEI. The CDR3 has 12 residues. The V and J ends lost 7 bases and 4 bases respectively, with 10 bases between them. CDR3 sequence (DNA): TGTGCCAGCACTAGACAGACCTATGGCTACACCTTC. Translated: CASTRQTYGYTF.

V usage is TRBV11-2 and J usage is TRBJ1-1; D is uncertain. CDR1 is SGHAT and CDR2 is FQNNGV in the germline V gene. Trimming removed 0 bases at V and 4 bases at J, with 9 bases between. The CDR3 sequence is 14 residues long. CDR3 sequence reads: CASSLDSAVTEAFF. The CDR3 DNA is TGTGCCAGCAGCTTAGATTCGGCGGTCACTGAAGCTTTCTTT.

CDR3 nucleotide sequence: TGTGCCAGCAGCTCTGGGGGCGGCAGCATGCAGTTCTTC. Translating gives CASSSGGGSMQFF. The rearrangement links TRBV7-7 to TRBJ2-1, with D possibly TRBD1 on 6 matching bases. Germline V gives CDR1 SSHAT, CDR2 FNYEAQ (reference sequence). The CDR3 spans 13 residues. Trimming cost V 4 bases and J 12 bases, with 16 bases left between them.

V and J are TRBV29-1 and TRBJ2-7; 9 bases are a match to TRBD1. With V trimmed by 0 bases and J by 0 bases, 15 bases remained unmatched. Germline V gene lookup returns CDR1 SQVTM and CDR2 ANQGSEA. This CDR3 is built from 19 residues. The CDR3 bases are TGCAGCGTTGAAGAGACGAGGAAGGGGACAGGGATCATCTCCTACGAGCAGTACTTC. Translating it yields CSVEETRKGTGIISYEQYF.

The CDR3 DNA follows: TGTGCCAGCAGCTTGTCTAGCGGGGGCCACAATGAGCAGTTCTTC. Its translation is CASSLSSGGHNEQFF. V gene TRBV5-6 combines with J gene TRBJ2-1, with 10 positions matching TRBD2. Germline-derived CDR1 and CDR2 are SGHDT and YYEEEE. The CDR3 has 15 amino acids. Losses at the gene ends were 1 base for V and 5 bases for J; bases not matched to a gene: 3.

The chain links TRBV9 to TRBJ2-2; 12 bases are shared with TRBD2. Germline CDR1 reads SGDLS; CDR2 reads YYNGEE. The CDR3 extends over 16 amino acids. V shed 8 bases, J shed 1 base, and the junction held 6 bases outside the gene matches. The CDR3 region has the DNA TGTGCCAGTTCCCAGGGACTAGCGGGGAACACCGGGGAGCTGTTTTTT. Its translation: CASSQGLAGNTGELFF.

The V and J genes are TRBV10-2 and TRBJ2-7, with a weak D call TRBD1 (6 bases). Looked up from germline, CDR1 is WSHSY and CDR2 is SAAADI. The CDR3 has 16 amino acids. Trimming took off 2 bases at V and 6 bases at J, with 20 bases between the two ends. The CDR3 coding sequence is TGCGCCAGCAGTGAGCCACCCGGGACAATAGACGGCGAGCAGTACTTC. This codes for CASSEPPGTIDGEQYF.

The chain couples TRBV6-4 to TRBJ1-1; TRBD1 agrees at 7 bases. This CDR3 is 16 amino acids long. Germline V gene sequence: CDR1 MRHNA, CDR2 SNTAGT. With V trimmed by 0 bases and J by 3 bases, 7 bases remained unmatched. This CDR3 reads CASSDSSTGRDTEAFF. The CDR3 nucleotides read TGTGCCAGCAGTGACTCGTCGACAGGGCGTGACACTGAAGCTTTCTTT.

This clone came up a few times. This chain links TRBV19 with TRBJ2-4; 7 bases align to TRBD2. After removal of 3 bases from V and 0 bases from J, the junction contained 8 bases not matched to a gene. The CDR3 contains 17 residues. Germline V lookup: CDR1 LNHDA, CDR2 SQIVND (reference sequence). The CDR3 region is CASSIGTNSIAKNIQYF. In DNA form, the CDR3 reads TGTGCCAGTAGTATTGGGACTAACAGCATAGCCAAAAACATTCAGTACTTC.

The rearrangement links TRBV4-3 to TRBJ2-6, with 9 bases fitting TRBD1. The CDR3 contains 20 residues. Germline CDR1 and CDR2: LGHNA and YSLEER. J lost 1 base, V lost 2 bases, and 12 bases had no gene match. CDR3 nucleotide sequence: TGCGCCAGCAGCCAACGCCGGGACAGGGTTTACTCTTCTGGGGCCAACGTCCTGACTTTC. The encoded protein is CASSQRRDRVYSSGANVLTF.

The chain employs TRBV5-1 and TRBJ2-5, with D hard to call. The CDR3 runs to 14 residues. Trimming took off 4 bases at V and 0 bases at J, with 10 bases between the two ends. The germline gives CDR1 SGHRS, CDR2 YFSETQ. In nucleotides, the CDR3 is TGCGCCAGCAGCATATCCCAGTACCAAGAGACCCAGTACTTC. It yields the protein CASSISQYQETQYF.

V usage is TRBV5-5 and J usage is TRBJ2-7; 8 bases are a match to TRBD1. The V segment lost 3 bases and the J segment 5 bases; nucleotides outside the gene matches: 19. Germline CDR1 is SGHKS and CDR2 is YYEKEE (reference sequence). The CDR3 totals 18 residues. CDR3 sequence: CASSSTILTGDLRNEQYF. The CDR3 nucleotides read TGTGCCAGCAGCTCGACAATCCTGACAGGGGATCTTCGCAACGAGCAGTACTTC.

V is TRBV7-2 and J is TRBJ2-7; 7 bases are shared with TRBD1. V trimming: 5 bases; J trimming: 0 bases; junction bases outside the gene matches: 4. CDR3 length: 14 residues. Germline V gives CDR1 SGHTA, CDR2 FQGNSA. In DNA, the CDR3 is TGTGCCAGCAGCCCGGACAGGAGCTCCTACGAGCAGTACTTC. This sequence encodes CASSPDRSSYEQYF.